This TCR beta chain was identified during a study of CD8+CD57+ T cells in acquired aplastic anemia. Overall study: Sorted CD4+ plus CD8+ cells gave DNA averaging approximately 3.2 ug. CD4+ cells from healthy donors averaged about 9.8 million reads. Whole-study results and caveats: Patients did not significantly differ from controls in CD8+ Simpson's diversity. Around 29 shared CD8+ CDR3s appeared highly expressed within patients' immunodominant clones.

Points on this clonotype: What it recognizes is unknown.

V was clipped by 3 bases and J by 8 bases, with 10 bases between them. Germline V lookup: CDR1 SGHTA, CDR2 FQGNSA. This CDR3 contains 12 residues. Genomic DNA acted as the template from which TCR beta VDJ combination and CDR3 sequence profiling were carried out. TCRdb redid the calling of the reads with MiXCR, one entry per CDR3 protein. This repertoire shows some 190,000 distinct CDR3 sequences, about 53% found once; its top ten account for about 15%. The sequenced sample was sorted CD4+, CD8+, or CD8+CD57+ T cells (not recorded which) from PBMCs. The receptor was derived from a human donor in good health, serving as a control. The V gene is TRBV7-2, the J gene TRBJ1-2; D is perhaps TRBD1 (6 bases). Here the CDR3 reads CASSFPGHGYTF. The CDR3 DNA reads TGTGCCAGCAGCTTCCCGGGACACGGCTACACCTTC.